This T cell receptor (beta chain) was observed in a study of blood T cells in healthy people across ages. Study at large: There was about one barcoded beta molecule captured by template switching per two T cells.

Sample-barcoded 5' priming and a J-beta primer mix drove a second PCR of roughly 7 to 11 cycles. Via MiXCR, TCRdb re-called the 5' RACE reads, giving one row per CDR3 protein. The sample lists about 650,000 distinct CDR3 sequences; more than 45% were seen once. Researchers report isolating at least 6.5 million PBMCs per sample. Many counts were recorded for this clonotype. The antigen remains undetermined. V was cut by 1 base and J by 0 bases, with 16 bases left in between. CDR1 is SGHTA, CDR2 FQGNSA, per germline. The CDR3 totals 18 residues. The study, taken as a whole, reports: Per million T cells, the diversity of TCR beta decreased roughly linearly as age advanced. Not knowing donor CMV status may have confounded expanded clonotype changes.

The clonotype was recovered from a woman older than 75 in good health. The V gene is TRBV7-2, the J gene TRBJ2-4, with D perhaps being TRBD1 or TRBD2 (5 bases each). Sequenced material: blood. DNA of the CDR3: TGTGCCAGCAGCTTAGGTTCCCCGGGACCCATAGCCAAAAACATTCAGTACTTC. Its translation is CASSLGSPGPIAKNIQYF.